A selection of T cell receptor beta chains follows, all from one sample in a study of T cell repertoires in cytomegalovirus infection. No cognate antigen is known for these TCRs. Each CDR3 protein gets one entry after TCRdb re-called the reads with MiXCR. The sample holds about 340,000 distinct CDR3 sequences; just under 30% are singletons and the top ten take 15% to 25%. Sequenced material: cultured PBMCs, taken from culture after CMV antigen stimulation. The receptors originated from a human donor in good health (CMV status not recorded). Some clones in this sample may be carry-over from other donors' samples. Each CDR3 is given with its conserved first and last residue. A D gene is named only where the DNA matches it firmly. Size is omitted from some rows. Given values are once, few, many or a class for expanded clones.

CDR3nt: TGTGCCAGCAGACCTCGACAGGCTTATTATGGCTACACCTTC
CDR3aa: CASRPRQAYYGYTF
len: 14
abundance: .
d_gene: .
j_gene: TRBJ1-2
v_gene: TRBV28

CDR3nt: TGCGCCAGCAGCCTAACCCTCGCTGAGCAGTTCTTC
CDR3aa: CASSLTLAEQFF
len: 12
abundance: .
d_gene: .
j_gene: TRBJ2-1
v_gene: TRBV4-1

CDR3nt: TGTGCCAGCAGCGTAGAGTGGGGAGTCCACAATGAGCAGTTCTTC
CDR3aa: CASSVEWGVHNEQFF
len: 15
abundance: once
d_gene: .
j_gene: TRBJ2-1
v_gene: TRBV9

CDR3nt: TGTGCCAGCAGCTCTCTCGCCGGGACAAAGATTAACTATGGCTACACCTTC
CDR3aa: CASSSLAGTKINYGYTF
len: 17
abundance: many
d_gene: .
j_gene: TRBJ1-2
v_gene: TRBV7-6

CDR3nt: TGTGCCATCAGCCCATTTACTGGGGGATCCTACGAGCAGTACTTC
CDR3aa: CAISPFTGGSYEQYF
len: 15
abundance: many
d_gene: .
j_gene: TRBJ2-7
v_gene: TRBV10-3

CDR3nt: TGCAGTGCTAGAGAACTAGCGGGGCGATACGAGCAGTACTTC
CDR3aa: CSARELAGRYEQYF
len: 14
abundance: .
d_gene: TRBD2
j_gene: TRBJ2-7
v_gene: TRBV20-1

CDR3nt: TGTGCCAGCAGCCTCGGAAGACAGAGACTAAATCAGCCCCAGCATTTT
CDR3aa: CASSLGRQRLNQPQHF
len: 16
abundance: few
d_gene: .
j_gene: TRBJ1-5
v_gene: TRBV7-2

CDR3nt: TGTGCCAGCAGTAAAAGACTAGCGGGAGGCTTTATCTACGAGCAGTACTTC
CDR3aa: CASSKRLAGGFIYEQYF
len: 17
abundance: few
d_gene: TRBD2
j_gene: TRBJ2-7
v_gene: TRBV12-3/TRBV12-4

CDR3nt: TGTGCCAGCAGCTACCCTTTTTTGGAGACCCAGTACTTC
CDR3aa: CASSYPFLETQYF
len: 13
abundance: .
d_gene: .
j_gene: TRBJ2-5
v_gene: TRBV7-2

CDR3nt: TGTGCCAGCAGTTTTACAGGGCCCAGAGATACGCAGTATTTT
CDR3aa: CASSFTGPRDTQYF
len: 14
abundance: .
d_gene: .
j_gene: TRBJ2-3
v_gene: TRBV12-3/TRBV12-4

CDR3nt: TGTGCCAGCAGTTTCTCGGCAGGGGTTAAAGGGGGTTCACCCCTCCACTTT
CDR3aa: CASSFSAGVKGGSPLHF
len: 17
abundance: .
d_gene: .
j_gene: TRBJ1-6
v_gene: TRBV12-3/TRBV12-4

CDR3nt: TGTGCCAGCAGTCCTGATCTCCCCACAGATACGCAGTATTTT
CDR3aa: CASSPDLPTDTQYF
len: 14
abundance: .
d_gene: .
j_gene: TRBJ2-3
v_gene: TRBV7-2

CDR3nt: TGTGCCAGCAGCTTAAGTAGGGGAGAGCAGTACTTC
CDR3aa: CASSLSRGEQYF
len: 12
abundance: many
d_gene: .
j_gene: TRBJ2-7
v_gene: TRBV7-2

CDR3nt: TGTGCCAGCAGTGACCCAAGCACCGGGGAGCTGTTTTTT
CDR3aa: CASSDPSTGELFF
len: 13
abundance: few
d_gene: .
j_gene: TRBJ2-2
v_gene: TRBV6-6

CDR3nt: TGTGCCAGCAGTTTTGTTAGGGGGCGTGGAGCTGGGGCCAACGTCCTGACTTTC
CDR3aa: CASSFVRGRGAGANVLTF
len: 18
abundance: few
d_gene: TRBD1
j_gene: TRBJ2-6
v_gene: TRBV12-3/TRBV12-4